This passage covers 25 T cell receptor beta chains from one sample sequenced in a study of response to subunit inactivated influenza vaccine. TCRdb ran MiXCR on the RT-PCR reads and lists one entry per CDR3 protein. The table lists about 500,000 distinct CDR3 sequences, approximately 17% of them singletons. The specimen comprised CD4+ T cells sorted from PBMCs, sampled less than 30 months after vaccination. The source of these receptors is a man aged 50 to 69 who received an inactivated influenza vaccine.

This clonotype was observed at least ten times. This chain joins TRBV12-3 or TRBV12-4 and TRBJ1-6; the D gene is possibly TRBD1 (5 bases). CDR3 size: 14 residues. Between the trimmed V and J ends, which lost 5 bases and 8 bases, there was a span of 13 bases. CDR3 DNA sequence: TGTGCCAGCAGTCCCCTGGGGGGGGATTCACCCCTCCACTTT. Amino acids: CASSPLGGDSPLHF.

This clonotype came up a few times. This sequence joins TRBV20-1 and TRBJ2-5; 8 bases align to TRBD2. The CDR3 covers 16 residues. Trimming at V came to 0 bases and at J to 3 bases, leaving 9 bases not matched to a gene. CDR1 and CDR2 from the germline V gene are DFQATT and SNEGSKA (reference sequence). Here the CDR3 DNA reads TGCAGTGCTAGAGATTTCCAGCGGGGGAAAAAAGAGACCCAGTACTTC. Its translation is CSARDFQRGKKETQYF.

This CDR3 is CASRSGTEFAGELFF. As DNA, the CDR3 is TGTGCCAGCAGGTCTGGGACAGAATTTGCCGGGGAGCTGTTTTTT. The V call is TRBV11-1, the J call TRBJ2-2; 7 positions agree with TRBD1. The CDR3 loop spans 15 amino acids. In germline, CDR1 is SGHAT, CDR2 FQDESV (reference sequence). Losses at the gene ends were 6 bases for V and 6 bases for J; bases not matched to a gene: 10. The full variable domain, in which reference TRBV11-1 and TRBJ2-2 provide the parts outside the CDR3, is EAEVAQSPRYKITEKSQAVAFWCDPISGHATLYWYRQILGQGPELLVQFQDESVVDDSQLPKDRFSAERLKGVDSTLKIQPAELGDSAMYLCASRSGTEFAGELFFGEGSRLTVL.

This clonotype came up a few times. The chain employs TRBV5-1 and TRBJ2-2, with D possibly being TRBD1 (5 bases). The germline V and J ends were trimmed by 0 bases and 4 bases, with 10 bases remaining between them. The CDR3 has 15 amino acids. CDR1 SGHRS and CDR2 YFSETQ come from the germline V gene. DNA for the CDR3: TGCGCCAGCAGCTTGGAGGCAGGGATCACCGGGGAGCTGTTTTTT. Translating gives CASSLEAGITGELFF.

This clonotype has at least ten counts. The chain employs TRBV7-2 and TRBJ1-5, with D perhaps matching TRBD1 (5 bases). Germline CDR1 SGHTA, CDR2 FQGNSA. V was pared by 5 bases and J by 4 bases, with 9 bases between. The CDR3 spans 13 residues. CDR3 protein: CASSQEGNQPQHF. The CDR3 DNA reads TGTGCCAGCAGCCAAGAGGGGAATCAGCCCCAGCATTTT.

This clonotype occurred many times. V usage is TRBV5-1 and J usage is TRBJ2-7; tentative D call: TRBD2 (6 bases). V gave up 0 bases and J gave up 7 bases, with 8 bases separating them. The CDR3 length is 12 residues. Germline CDR1 and CDR2: SGHRS and YFSETQ. CDR3 DNA: TGCGCCAGCAGCTTGGTCCGGGAGGAGCAGTACTTC. Translated, it gives CASSLVREEQYF.

This clonotype was seen more than once but under ten times. The chain employs TRBV6-1 and TRBJ2-5; 7 bases align to TRBD1. J lost 5 bases, V lost 6 bases, and 6 bases had no gene match. The CDR3 is 13 residues long. Germline-derived CDR1 and CDR2 are MNHNS and SASEGT. DNA for the CDR3: TGTGCCAGCAGGAAGACAGGGAGCGAGACCCAGTACTTC. It specifies CASRKTGSETQYF.

J is TRBJ2-5 and V is TRBV10-3, with 7 positions matching TRBD1. With 2 bases clipped from V and 2 bases from J, the junction kept 8 bases outside the gene matches. CDR3 size: 16 residues. Per the germline V gene, CDR1 is ENHRY and CDR2 is SYGVKD. In DNA form, the CDR3 reads TGTGCCATCAGTGAGATTGACAGGGCCTTACAAGAGACCCAGTACTTC. Amino acids: CAISEIDRALQETQYF.

This clonotype was found a few times. V and J are TRBV19 and TRBJ1-1, with TRBD1 identical over 7 bases. V lost 7 bases and J lost 4; bases outside the gene matches: 6. Per the germline V gene, CDR1 is LNHDA and CDR2 is SQIVND (reference sequence). The CDR3 has 13 residues. The CDR3 sequence is CASTRRGVTEAFF. In nucleotides, the CDR3 is TGTGCCAGTACTCGCAGGGGGGTCACTGAAGCTTTCTTT. Full variable domain (missing parts from reference TRBV19 and TRBJ1-1): DGGITQSPKYLFRKEGQNVTLSCEQNLNHDAMYWYRQDPGQGLRLIYYSQIVNDFQKGDIAEGYSVSREKKESFPLTVTSAQKNPTAFYLCASTRRGVTEAFFGQGTRLTVV.

The chain employs TRBV6-7 and TRBJ2-3; 7 nucleotides align to TRBD1. TRBV6-7 is sorted into the ORF group, with uncertain function. V shed 7 bases and J 3 bases; nucleotides not matched to a gene: 16. There are 17 residues in the CDR3. Written as DNA, the CDR3 is TGTGCCAGCACATACCATCAACAGGGGACGTTAACAGATACGCAGTATTTT. Translated, it gives CASTYHQQGTLTDTQYF.

In this sample, this clonotype turned up many times. The CDR3 bases are TGCGCCAGCAGCTTGCAGGGCATGGGCACAGATACGCAGTATTTT. Translation: CASSLQGMGTDTQYF. The rearrangement joins TRBV5-1 to TRBJ2-3, with D tentatively TRBD1 (5 bases). This CDR3 comprises 15 residues. Germline V CDR1 and CDR2: SGHRS, YFSETQ. V was shortened by 1 base and J by 1 base, with 10 bases between the two germline ends. The full variable domain, with the rest looked up from reference TRBV5-1 and TRBJ2-3, is KAGVTQTPRYLIKTRGQQVTLSCSPISGHRSVSWYQQTPGQGLQFLFEYFSETQRNKGNFPGRFSGRQFSNSRSEMNVSTLELGDSALYLCASSLQGMGTDTQYFGPGTRLTVL.

To note about this clonotype: A single base separates this from a much larger clone, so it may be a read error. This sequence joins TRBV12-3 or TRBV12-4 and TRBJ2-7; D is perhaps TRBD1 (6 bases). This CDR3 region has 17 residues. CDR3 sequence: CTSSWQGPTLSYYEQYF. The CDR3 nucleotides are TGTACCAGCAGTTGGCAGGGGCCGACCTTATCTTACTACGAGCAGTACTTC.

The rearrangement joins TRBV11-2 to TRBJ2-5; D gene uncertain. CDR1 is SGHAT, CDR2 FQNNGV, per germline. V gave up 5 bases and J gave up 2 bases, with 15 bases separating them. This CDR3 comprises 15 residues. DNA of the CDR3: TGTGCCAGCAGCGGTGGTACGAGCGATCAAGAGACCCAGTACTTC. Its translation: CASSGGTSDQETQYF.

The genes are TRBV27 and TRBJ1-1; D uncertain. CDR3 length: 13 amino acids. CDR1 and CDR2 (germline): MNHEY, SMNVEV (reference sequence). V lost 5 bases to trimming and J lost 5 bases, with 12 bases between them. CDR3 sequence: CASSRVRGTEAFF. The CDR3 region has the DNA TGTGCCAGCAGTCGCGTACGTGGAACTGAAGCTTTCTTT.

This clonotype was observed a few times. The V call is TRBV14, the J call TRBJ2-2; perhaps TRBD1 as D (5 bases). Between the trimmed V and J ends, which lost 0 bases and 4 bases, there was a span of 15 bases. Germline lookup yields CDR1 SGHDN and CDR2 FVKESK. The CDR3 covers 17 residues. The CDR3: CASSQDAGQWGTGELFF. Written as DNA, the CDR3 is TGTGCCAGCAGCCAAGATGCCGGACAATGGGGCACCGGGGAGCTGTTTTTT.

This clonotype has only one observation. This chain uses TRBV20-1 with TRBJ1-5; D gene unclear. Germline CDR1 DFQATT, CDR2 SNEGSKA (reference sequence). The CDR3 has 14 residues. Trimming shortened V by 4 bases and J by 0 bases, and 10 bases separated the two germline ends. The DNA for the CDR3 is TGCAGTGCTAAGAGAAGTTATAGCAATCAGCCCCAGCATTTT. Its protein is CSAKRSYSNQPQHF.

This clonotype occurred a few times. The chain combines TRBV10-3 with TRBJ2-3; TRBD2 might be the D (6 bases). Germline V lookup: CDR1 ENHRY, CDR2 SYGVKD. This CDR3 region has 15 residues. Trimming cost V 3 bases and J 6 bases, with 16 bases left between them. DNA of the CDR3: TGTGCCATCAGTGACCCCCCGGACTACCAGGATACGCAGTATTTT. This encodes CAISDPPDYQDTQYF.

In this sample, this clonotype turned up many times. This chain links TRBV2 with TRBJ2-3; 7 bases line up with TRBD1. V lost 7 bases to trimming and J lost 6 bases; unmatched junction nucleotides: 16. CDR3 size: 16 residues. The germline CDR1 and CDR2 sequences are SNHLY and FYNNEI. The DNA of the CDR3 is TGTGCCAGCATCCTTGACAGGGCCTCTAAGAGGGATACGCAGTATTTT. This sequence encodes CASILDRASKRDTQYF.

In the case of this clonotype: A much larger clone sits a single nucleotide away, making a read error possible. The genes are TRBV12-3 or TRBV12-4 and TRBJ1-1; tentatively, D is TRBD1 (5 bases). V shed 4 bases and J shed 0 bases, with 9 bases lying between them. This CDR3 comprises 14 residues. The CDR3 coding sequence is TGTGCCAGCAGTTCCAACAGGCTGAACACTGAAGCTTTCTTT. As protein: CASSSNRLNTEAFF.

The table lists this clonotype with many counts. The chain carries TRBV20-1 and TRBJ2-7, with D perhaps TRBD1 or TRBD2 (5 bases each). The CDR3 contains 13 residues. Trimming stripped 5 bases from V and 3 bases from J, with 14 bases between. Germline CDR1 DFQATT, CDR2 SNEGSKA (reference sequence). The CDR3 here is CSAGGSLDYEQYF. In nucleotides, the CDR3 is TGCAGTGCTGGGGGTAGTCTTGACTACGAGCAGTACTTC.

V gene TRBV20-1 combines with J gene TRBJ2-2, with D perhaps TRBD1 (6 bases). V was shortened by 2 bases and J by 5 bases, with 12 bases between the two germline ends. CDR3 size: 14 residues. Germline CDR1 reads DFQATT; CDR2 reads SNEGSKA (reference sequence). CDR3 in amino acids: CSARTGTITGELFF. The CDR3 region has the DNA TGCAGTGCTAGAACCGGGACAATTACCGGGGAGCTGTTTTTT.

The V call is TRBV7-9, the J call TRBJ1-1; no clear D. The CDR3 covers 13 residues. Trimming stripped 1 base from V and 4 bases from J, with 7 bases between. Germline V gene lookup returns CDR1 SEHNR and CDR2 FQNEAQ (reference sequence). Here the CDR3 reads CASSLEPGTEAFF. In DNA form, the CDR3 reads TGTGCCAGCAGCTTAGAGCCAGGCACTGAAGCTTTCTTT.

In this sample, this clonotype turned up a few times. V usage is TRBV6-2 or TRBV6-3 and J usage is TRBJ2-1; perhaps D is TRBD1 or TRBD2 (5 bases each). The V end lost 7 bases, the J end lost 7 bases, and 20 bases lay between the germline ends. The CDR3 runs 15 residues. CDR1 and CDR2 from the germline V gene are MNHEY and SVGEGT. This chain's CDR3 is CASTRFRAEGNEQFF. The CDR3 DNA sequence: TGTGCCAGCACCCGGTTCCGGGCCGAGGGGAATGAGCAGTTCTTC.

The rearrangement links TRBV29-1 to TRBJ2-6; possible D gene TRBD1, 6 bases. The CDR3 contains 16 residues. Germline-derived CDR1 and CDR2 are SQVTM and ANQGSEA. The ends were cut back, 6 bases at V and 0 bases at J, with 15 bases in the middle. The chain's CDR3 is CSVEGDTDSGANVLTF. In DNA form, the CDR3 reads TGCAGCGTCGAGGGGGACACCGACTCTGGGGCCAACGTCCTGACTTTC.

The chain joins TRBV4-2 to TRBJ1-4; D possibly corresponds to TRBD1 (6 bases). Germline lookup yields CDR1 LGHNA and CDR2 YNFKEQ. Trimming stripped 4 bases from V and 8 bases from J, with 14 bases between. The CDR3 sequence is 14 residues long. As DNA, the CDR3 is TGTGCCAGCAGCCCCACAGGGTCGGAAGAAAAACTGTTTTTT. This encodes CASSPTGSEEKLFF.